The 17 T cell receptor beta chains listed next were all sequenced from one sample in a study of blood T cell repertoires in COVID-19. Method: immunoSEQ multiplex PCR; TCRdb's copy keeps in-frame clones and lacks some. The sample has 85,000 to 130,000 clones, 87% seen once. The sequenced sample was peripheral blood. All receptors derive from a middle-aged man with acute or convalescent COVID-19.

The count of this clone is one. The rearrangement uses TRBV11-3 and TRBJ2-7; TRBD2 matches at 7 bases. The CDR3 is 15 residues long. Germline trimming cut 0 bases from V and 1 base from J; bases unmatched to any gene: 3. Germline-derived CDR1 and CDR2 are SGHNT and YENEEA. The CDR3 sequence is CASSLDTSASYEQYF. The CDR3 DNA reads as TGTGCCAGCAGCTTAGATACTAGCGCATCCTACGAGCAGTACTTC.

The J gene is TRBJ2-2, the V gene TRBV6-4; 11 bases match TRBD2. The CDR3 runs 16 residues. J lost 5 bases, V lost 5 bases, and 7 bases had no gene match. The germline CDR1 and CDR2 sequences are MRHNA and SNTAGT. The CDR3 loop is CASSTLAGGGTGELFF. The CDR3 nucleotides are TGTGCCAGCAGTACCCTAGCGGGAGGAGGAACCGGGGAGCTGTTTTTT.

The chain is built from TRBV18 and TRBJ1-6; D is perhaps TRBD1 (5 bases). CDR3 size: 18 residues. The germline V gene encodes CDR1 KGHSH and CDR2 LQKENI. The V gene lost 3 bases and the J gene lost 6 bases, with 21 bases spanning the gap. This chain's CDR3 is CASSPLAGPRRANSPLHF. The DNA of the CDR3 is TGTGCCAGCTCACCCCTAGCGGGACCCCGTCGGGCTAATTCACCCCTCCACTTT.

The V call is TRBV6-4, the J call TRBJ2-3; the D gene is possibly TRBD2 (6 bases). The V gene lost 5 bases and the J gene lost 0 bases, with 15 bases spanning the gap. Germline-derived CDR1 and CDR2 are MRHNA and SNTAGT. The CDR3 has 16 residues. The CDR3 is CASSRQPGTSTDTQYF. In nucleotides, the CDR3 is TGTGCCAGCAGTAGGCAGCCCGGGACTAGCACAGATACGCAGTATTTT.

The gene calls are TRBV6-4 and TRBJ1-5; 9 nucleotides line up with TRBD1. V trimming: 9 bases; J trimming: 0 bases; junction bases outside the gene matches: 9. The CDR3 contains 16 residues. Germline-derived CDR1 and CDR2 are MRHNA and SNTAGT. Here the CDR3 DNA reads TGTGCCAGACAGGGGGCGGATTCGGATAGCAATCAGCCCCAGCATTTT. Protein: CARQGADSDSNQPQHF.

The gene calls are TRBV2 and TRBJ2-2, with unresolved D. CDR3 size: 11 residues. V lost 7 bases and J 2 bases, leaving 2 bases between the germline ends. The germline gives CDR1 SNHLY, CDR2 FYNNEI. The CDR3 reads CASTNTGELFF. CDR3 DNA: TGTGCCAGCACTAACACCGGGGAGCTGTTTTTT.

The J gene is TRBJ2-7, the V gene TRBV3-1 (or the pseudogene TRBV3-2), with no clear D. This CDR3 has 15 amino acids. Trimming pared 1 base from V and 0 bases from J, leaving 10 bases between. Germline V gene lookup returns CDR1 LGHDT and CDR2 YNNKEL (reference sequence). The CDR3 DNA reads TGTGCCAGCAGCCAAGGGTCACAAGTCTCCTACGAGCAGTACTTC. This gives the protein CASSQGSQVSYEQYF.

The chain joins TRBV12-5 to TRBJ2-7; D might be TRBD1 (5 bases). The CDR3 is 18 amino acids. Looked up from germline, CDR1 is LGHNT and CDR2 is FRNRAP. V lost 5 bases, J lost 1 base, and 24 bases lay in between. CDR3 in DNA: TGTGCTAGTGGTGACAGCCGCCTCGATTCCTTGGGATCCTACGAGCAGTACTTC. It yields the protein CASGDSRLDSLGSYEQYF.

The chain combines TRBV5-1 with TRBJ2-3; 11 bases are shared with TRBD2. After removal of 0 bases from V and 4 bases from J, the junction contained 7 bases not matched to a gene. CDR1 SGHRS and CDR2 YFSETQ come from the germline V gene. The length of the CDR3 is 17 residues. CDR3: CASSLATSGSGPDTQYF. Here the CDR3 DNA reads TGCGCCAGCAGCTTGGCCACTAGCGGGAGTGGCCCAGATACGCAGTATTTT.

The genes are TRBV18 and TRBJ1-2; no clear D. The CDR3 is made up of 16 amino acids. CDR1 is KGHSH and CDR2 is LQKENI in the germline V gene. Between the trimmed V and J ends, which lost 6 bases and 4 bases, there was a span of 21 bases. CDR3 in DNA: TGTGCCAGCTCCGAACAATGGGGAGGACCGTCCTATGGCTACACCTTC. As protein: CASSEQWGGPSYGYTF. Combining the CDR3 with reference TRBV18 and TRBJ1-2 gives the whole variable domain NAGVMQNPRHLVRRRGQEARLRCSPMKGHSHVYWYRQLPEEGLKFMVYLQKENIIDESGMPKERFSAEFPKEGPSILRIQQVVRGDSAAYFCASSEQWGGPSYGYTFGSGTRLTVV.

This chain connects TRBV6-6 to TRBJ2-4; TRBD1 agrees at 12 bases. Trimming cost V 5 bases and J 1 base; bases outside gene matches: 3. Germline CDR1 and CDR2: MNHNY and SVGAGI (reference sequence). The CDR3 has 16 amino acids. The CDR3 here is CASSTGQGAAKNIQYF. DNA of the CDR3: TGTGCCAGCAGTACGGGACAGGGGGCGGCCAAAAACATTCAGTACTTC.

This clone was seen a handful of times. The J gene is TRBJ2-7, the V gene TRBV4-2; D gene uncertain. The CDR3 extends over 14 amino acids. Germline values: CDR1 LGHNA, CDR2 YNFKEQ. V lost 4 bases, J lost 7 bases, and 17 bases lay in between. The CDR3 sequence: CASSLRPTHGEQYF. CDR3 coding DNA: TGTGCCAGCAGCCTCCGGCCTACCCACGGGGAGCAGTACTTC.

The sample holds one count of this clone. The chain uses TRBV24-1 and TRBJ2-3, with D possibly being TRBD1 (6 bases). This CDR3 has 15 amino acids. Trimming removed 3 bases from V and 0 bases from J, with 9 bases in between. Germline V gene lookup returns CDR1 KGHDR and CDR2 SFDVKD. CDR3 nucleotides: TGTGCCACCAGTGATCCACAGGGTAGCACAGATACGCAGTATTTT. This translates into CATSDPQGSTDTQYF.

This chain joins TRBV3-1 (or the pseudogene TRBV3-2) and TRBJ1-1; TRBD1 matches 11 bases. The CDR3 has 16 amino acids. Trimming cost V 3 bases and J 0 bases; bases outside gene matches: 3. The V gene's germline CDR1 is LGHDT and CDR2 YNNKEL (reference sequence). CDR3 region: CASSQDRGHVNTEAFF. CDR3 bases: TGTGCCAGCAGCCAGGACAGGGGGCATGTGAACACTGAAGCTTTCTTT.

The chain couples TRBV27 to TRBJ2-7; the D gene is possibly TRBD2 (5 bases). Germline CDR1 MNHEY, CDR2 SMNVEV (reference sequence). The CDR3 is 14 residues long. V shed 4 bases and J shed 6 bases, with 16 bases lying between them. The CDR3 DNA is TGTGCCAGCAGTTCCCGGGATTCTTGGTCCGAGCAGTACTTC. Its protein product is CASSSRDSWSEQYF.

The CDR3 sequence: CASRPRRDRDNSPLHF. As DNA, the CDR3 is TGTGCCAGTAGACCCCGCCGGGACAGAGATAATTCACCCCTCCACTTT. The genes are TRBV19 and TRBJ1-6; TRBD1 matches 7 bases. Germline trimming cut 6 bases from V and 5 bases from J; bases unmatched to any gene: 10. Germline loops: CDR1 LNHDA, CDR2 SQIVND (reference sequence). The CDR3 loop spans 16 amino acids.

This chain joins TRBV18 and TRBJ1-2, with 7 bases that match TRBD1. Trimming took 1 base from V and 1 from J; bases not matched to a gene: 3. The CDR3 totals 15 residues. The germline CDR1 and CDR2 sequences are KGHSH and LQKENI. CDR3 residues: CASSPLDRVNYGYTF. The DNA of the CDR3 is TGTGCCAGCTCACCACTTGACAGGGTTAACTATGGCTACACCTTC.